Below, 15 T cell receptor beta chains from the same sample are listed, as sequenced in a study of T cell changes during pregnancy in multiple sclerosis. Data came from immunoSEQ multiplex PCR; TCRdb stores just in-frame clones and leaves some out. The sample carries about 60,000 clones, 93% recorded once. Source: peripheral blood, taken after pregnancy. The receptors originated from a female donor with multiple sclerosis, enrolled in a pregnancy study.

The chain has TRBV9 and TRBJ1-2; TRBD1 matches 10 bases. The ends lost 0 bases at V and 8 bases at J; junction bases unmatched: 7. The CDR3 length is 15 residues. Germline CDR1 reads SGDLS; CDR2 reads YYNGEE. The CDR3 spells CASSVGQGASGGYTF. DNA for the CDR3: TGTGCCAGCAGCGTAGGACAGGGGGCATCAGGCGGCTACACCTTC.

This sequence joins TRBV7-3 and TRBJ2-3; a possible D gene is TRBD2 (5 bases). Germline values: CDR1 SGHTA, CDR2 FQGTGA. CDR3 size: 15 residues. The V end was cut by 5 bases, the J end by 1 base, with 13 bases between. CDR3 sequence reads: CASSLEGRGTDTQYF. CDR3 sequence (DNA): TGTGCCAGCAGCCTAGAGGGCAGAGGCACAGATACGCAGTATTTT. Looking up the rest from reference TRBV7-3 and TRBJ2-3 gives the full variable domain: GAGVSQTPSNKVTEKGKYVELRCDPISGHTALYWYRQSLGQGPEFLIYFQGTGAADDSGLPNDRFFAVRPEGSVSTLKIQRTERGDSAVYLCASSLEGRGTDTQYFGPGTRLTVL.

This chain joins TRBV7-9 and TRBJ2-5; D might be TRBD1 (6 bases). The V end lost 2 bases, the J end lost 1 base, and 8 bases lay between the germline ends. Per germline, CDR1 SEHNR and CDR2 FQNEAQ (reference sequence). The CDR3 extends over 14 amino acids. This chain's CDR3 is CASSLMTGQETQYF. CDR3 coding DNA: TGTGCCAGCAGCTTAATGACAGGCCAAGAGACCCAGTACTTC. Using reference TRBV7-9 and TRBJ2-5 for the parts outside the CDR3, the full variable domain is DTGVSQNPRHKITKRGQNVTFRCDPISEHNRLYWYRQTLGQGPEFLTYFQNEAQLEKSRLLSDRFSAERPKGSFSTLEIQRTEQGDSAMYLCASSLMTGQETQYFGPGTRLLVL.

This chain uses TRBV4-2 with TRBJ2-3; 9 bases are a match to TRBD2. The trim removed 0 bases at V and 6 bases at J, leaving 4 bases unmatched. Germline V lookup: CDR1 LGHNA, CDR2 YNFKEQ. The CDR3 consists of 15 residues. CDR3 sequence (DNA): TGTGCCAGCAGCCAAGAAGGGACTAGCATCGATACGCAGTATTTT. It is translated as CASSQEGTSIDTQYF.

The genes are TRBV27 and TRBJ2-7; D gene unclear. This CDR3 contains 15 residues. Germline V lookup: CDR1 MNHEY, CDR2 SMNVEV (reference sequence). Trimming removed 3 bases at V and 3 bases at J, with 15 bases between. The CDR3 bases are TGTGCCAGCAGTTTTGTAGCTCGGCCCTTCTACGAGCAGTACTTC. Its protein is CASSFVARPFYEQYF.

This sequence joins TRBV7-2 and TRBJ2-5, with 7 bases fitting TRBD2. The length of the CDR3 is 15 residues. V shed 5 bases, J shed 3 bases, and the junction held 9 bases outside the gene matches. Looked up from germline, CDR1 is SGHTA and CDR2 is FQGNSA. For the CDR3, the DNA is TGTGCCAGCAGCCCGGACCGGACTAGAAAAGAGACCCAGTACTTC. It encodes CASSPDRTRKETQYF.

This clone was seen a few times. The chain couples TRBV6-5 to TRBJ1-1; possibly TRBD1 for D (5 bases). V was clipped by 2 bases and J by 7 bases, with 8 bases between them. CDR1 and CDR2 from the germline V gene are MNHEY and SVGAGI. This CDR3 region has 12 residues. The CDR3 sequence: CASSYRGGEAFF. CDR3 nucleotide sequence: TGTGCCAGCAGTTACCGCGGGGGTGAAGCTTTCTTT.

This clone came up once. The CDR3 sequence: CASTQAGRTEAFF. The CDR3 nucleotides read TGTGCCAGTACGCAGGCAGGTCGGACTGAAGCTTTCTTT. This sequence joins TRBV19 and TRBJ1-1; D gene ambiguous. The CDR3 totals 13 residues. The germline V gene has CDR1 LNHDA and CDR2 SQIVND (reference sequence). V was clipped by 7 bases and J by 5 bases, with 14 bases between them. Using reference TRBV19 and TRBJ1-1 for the parts outside the CDR3, the full variable domain is DGGITQSPKYLFRKEGQNVTLSCEQNLNHDAMYWYRQDPGQGLRLIYYSQIVNDFQKGDIAEGYSVSREKKESFPLTVTSAQKNPTAFYLCASTQAGRTEAFFGQGTRLTVV.

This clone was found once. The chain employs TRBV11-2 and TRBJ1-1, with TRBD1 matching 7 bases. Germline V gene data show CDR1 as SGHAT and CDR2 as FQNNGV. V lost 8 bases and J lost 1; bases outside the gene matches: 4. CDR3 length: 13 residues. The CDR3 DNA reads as TGTGCCAGCCAAGGGACAGAGAACACTGAAGCTTTCTTT. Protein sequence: CASQGTENTEAFF.

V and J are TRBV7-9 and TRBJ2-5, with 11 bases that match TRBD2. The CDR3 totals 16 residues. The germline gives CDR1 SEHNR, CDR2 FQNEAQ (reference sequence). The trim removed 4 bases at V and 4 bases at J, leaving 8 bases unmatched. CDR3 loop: CASSSSSSGGRETQYF. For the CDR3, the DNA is TGTGCCAGCAGCTCCTCTTCTAGCGGGGGGCGAGAGACCCAGTACTTC.

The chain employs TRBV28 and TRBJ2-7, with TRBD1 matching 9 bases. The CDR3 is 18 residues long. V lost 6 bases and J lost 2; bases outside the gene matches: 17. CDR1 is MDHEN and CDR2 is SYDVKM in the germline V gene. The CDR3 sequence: CASSAYPFRGQGTYEQYF. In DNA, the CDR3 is TGTGCCAGCAGCGCGTATCCCTTCCGGGGACAGGGCACCTACGAGCAGTACTTC.

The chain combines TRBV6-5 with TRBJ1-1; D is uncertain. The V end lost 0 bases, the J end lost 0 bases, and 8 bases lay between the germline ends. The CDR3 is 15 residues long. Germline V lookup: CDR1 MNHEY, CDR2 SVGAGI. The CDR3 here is CASSYSALVNTEAFF. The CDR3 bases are TGTGCCAGCAGTTACTCGGCCCTAGTGAACACTGAAGCTTTCTTT.

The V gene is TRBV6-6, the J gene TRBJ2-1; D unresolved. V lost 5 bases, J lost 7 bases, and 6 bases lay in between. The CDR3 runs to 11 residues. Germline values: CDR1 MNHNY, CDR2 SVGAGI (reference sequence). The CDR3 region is CASSSPNEQFF. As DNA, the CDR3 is TGTGCCAGCAGTAGCCCTAATGAGCAGTTCTTC.

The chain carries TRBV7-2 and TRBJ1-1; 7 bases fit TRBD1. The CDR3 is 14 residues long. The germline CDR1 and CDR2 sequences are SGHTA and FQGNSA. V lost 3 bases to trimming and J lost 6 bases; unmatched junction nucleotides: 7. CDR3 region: CASSFYTDRAEAFF. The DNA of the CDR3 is TGTGCCAGCAGCTTTTATACCGACAGGGCTGAAGCTTTCTTT.

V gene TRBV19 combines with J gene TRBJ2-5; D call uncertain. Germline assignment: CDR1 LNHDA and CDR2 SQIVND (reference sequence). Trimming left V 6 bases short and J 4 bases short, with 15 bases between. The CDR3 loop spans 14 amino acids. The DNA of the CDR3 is TGTGCCAGTAGCCAGGATTTTCCTCGAGAGACCCAGTACTTC. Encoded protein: CASSQDFPRETQYF.